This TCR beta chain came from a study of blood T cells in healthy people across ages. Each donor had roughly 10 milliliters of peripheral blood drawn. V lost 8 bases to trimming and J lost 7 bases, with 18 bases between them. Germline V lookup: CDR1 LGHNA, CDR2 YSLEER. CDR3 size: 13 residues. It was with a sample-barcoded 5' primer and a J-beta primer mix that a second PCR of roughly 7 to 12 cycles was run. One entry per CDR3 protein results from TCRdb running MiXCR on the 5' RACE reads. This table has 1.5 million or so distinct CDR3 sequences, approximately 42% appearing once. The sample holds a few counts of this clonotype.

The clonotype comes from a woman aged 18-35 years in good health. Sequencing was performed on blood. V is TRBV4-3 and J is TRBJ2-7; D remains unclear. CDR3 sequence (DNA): TGCGCCAGCGGAAATTCAGGTTACAATGAGCAGTACTTC. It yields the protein CASGNSGYNEQYF.